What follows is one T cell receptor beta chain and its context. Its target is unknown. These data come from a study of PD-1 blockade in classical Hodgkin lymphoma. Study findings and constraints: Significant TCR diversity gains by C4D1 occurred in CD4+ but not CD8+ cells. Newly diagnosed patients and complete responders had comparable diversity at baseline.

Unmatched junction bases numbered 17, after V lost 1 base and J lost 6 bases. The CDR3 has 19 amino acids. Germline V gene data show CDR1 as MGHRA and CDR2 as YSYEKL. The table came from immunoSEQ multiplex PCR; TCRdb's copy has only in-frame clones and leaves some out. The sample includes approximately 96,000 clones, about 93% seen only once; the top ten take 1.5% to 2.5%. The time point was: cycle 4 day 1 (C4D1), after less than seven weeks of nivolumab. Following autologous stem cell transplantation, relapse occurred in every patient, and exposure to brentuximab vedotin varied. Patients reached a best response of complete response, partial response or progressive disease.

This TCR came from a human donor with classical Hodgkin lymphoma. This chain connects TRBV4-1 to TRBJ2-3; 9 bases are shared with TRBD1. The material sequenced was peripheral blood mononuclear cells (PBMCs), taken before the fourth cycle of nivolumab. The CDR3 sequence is CASSQGPPGTGIKGDTQYF. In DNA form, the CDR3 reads TGCGCCAGCAGCCAAGGGCCCCCCGGGACAGGGATTAAGGGTGATACGCAGTATTTT.